This TCR beta chain was retrieved from a study of blood T cell repertoires in COVID-19 (dated by TCRdb to 2020 to 2021). Notes on the research overall: Samples from collaborators originated in the United States, Italy and Spain and spanned both the acute and convalescent phases of COVID-19. The prospective study material was composed of cDNA or gDNA derived from T cells, B-cell-depleted T cells, or PBMCs. The dataset comprised deeply sampled blood TCRbeta repertoires from subjects exposed to, actively infected with, or recovered from COVID-19. The repertoires were released in a freely available public database intended as a resource for research on the immune response to SARS-CoV-2. Samples were obtained from the ongoing ImmuneRACE study (first 160 participants) and from about 1,300 subjects provided by 6 global collaborators. A de-identified subject ID, COVID-19 status, age in years and sex were almost always included in the sample metadata. Where available, HLA class I and class II types were obtained from metadata supplied by the sample provider rather than from assay-based typing. On the study overall, not on this receptor specifically: The quantity of clinical and demographic metadata differed by source and by participant and was supplied without curation.

As to this clone: Its antigen target is currently unknown. Base qualities are not recorded, but no much larger clone differs from it by a single base.

TCRbeta CDR3 regions were amplified from genomic DNA using the immunoSEQ Assay, a bias-controlled multiplex PCR. Processing in the source paper ran as follows. Nucleated cell counts per sample were estimated from amplification of reference gene primers within the assay. Sequence reads were collapsed and filtered to measure the absolute abundance of every unique TCRbeta CDR3 rearrangement. For each sample, productive Simpson clonality was calculated by taking the square root of Simpson's diversity index across productive rearrangements. The clones in this table, taken by TCRdb from immuneACCESS, are in-frame only. Not every clone is retained; where verified, under half of the shortfall comes from an unresolved V gene, and the cause of the rest is unknown. That table is the source of V, J and clone size, and D and trimming were worked out from the DNA. Counted in this sample were around 150,000 clones; around 82% of them appeared once. The ten largest account for approximately 11% of the sample.

Collaborating institutions collected whole blood in K2EDTA tubes following their own protocols. For TCRbeta analysis, collaborators shipped samples as frozen whole blood, isolated PBMCs, or DNA extracted from either of those sample types. Measured from the cysteine to the phenylalanine, the CDR3 is 18 residues long. Only CDR3 DNA is held: 54 bases, read in frame from base 1. The germline V end is reduced by 5 bases and the J end by 2 bases; junction bases left unmatched: 12. Via the germline V gene, CDR1 is SGHTA and CDR2 FQGNSA. The source of this sequence is a man between 60 and 75 years old with active or convalescent COVID-19. Sequenced input: peripheral blood. The chain joins TRBV7-2 to TRBJ2-7; 13 bases in the junction line up with TRBD2. The sequenced DNA is TGTGCCAGCAGCCCCATCCATCGGGGGACTAGCGGGACCTACGAGCAGTACTTC. Translated, this gives CASSPIHRGTSGTYEQYF.